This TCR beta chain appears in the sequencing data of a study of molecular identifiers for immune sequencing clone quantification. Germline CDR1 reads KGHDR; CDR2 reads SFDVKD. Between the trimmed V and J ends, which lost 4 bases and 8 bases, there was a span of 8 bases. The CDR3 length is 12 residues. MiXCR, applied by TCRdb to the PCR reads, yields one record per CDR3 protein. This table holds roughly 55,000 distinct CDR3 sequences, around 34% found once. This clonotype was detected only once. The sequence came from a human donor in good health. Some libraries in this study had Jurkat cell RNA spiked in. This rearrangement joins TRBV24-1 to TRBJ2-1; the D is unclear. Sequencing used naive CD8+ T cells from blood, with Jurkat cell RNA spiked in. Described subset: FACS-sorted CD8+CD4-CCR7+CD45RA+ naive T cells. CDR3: CATSELSHEQFF. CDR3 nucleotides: TGTGCCACCAGTGAATTGTCCCATGAGCAGTTCTTC.